The present TCR beta chain was sequenced within a study of blood T cell repertoires in COVID-19 (dated by TCRdb to about 2020). Looking at the study overall: Samples from collaborators originated in the United States, Italy and Spain and spanned both the acute and convalescent phases of COVID-19. The prospective study material was composed of cDNA or gDNA derived from T cells, B-cell-depleted T cells, or PBMCs. Deeply sampled blood TCRbeta repertoires from subjects exposed to, actively infected with, or recovered from COVID-19 were included in the dataset. The repertoires were released in a freely available public database intended as a resource for research on the immune response to SARS-CoV-2. The samples were drawn from the first 160 participants of the ongoing ImmuneRACE study and from some 1,300 subjects provided by 6 global collaborators. A de-identified subject ID, COVID-19 status, age in years and sex were almost always included in the sample metadata. Where available, HLA class I and class II types were obtained from metadata supplied by the sample provider rather than from assay-based typing.

Remarks on this clone: Its target antigen remains unknown. Base qualities are not at hand, and no much larger clone is one base apart.

General study outcomes and caveats: Clinical and demographic metadata were provided uncurated, with the amount varying by source and participant.

TCRbeta CDR3 regions were amplified from genomic DNA using the immunoSEQ Assay, a bias-controlled multiplex PCR. Under the source paper's analysis protocol: Nucleated cell counts per sample were estimated from amplification of reference gene primers within the assay. Sequence reads were collapsed and filtered to measure the absolute abundance of every unique TCRbeta CDR3 rearrangement. For each sample, productive Simpson clonality was calculated as the square root of Simpson's diversity index over productive rearrangements. This is the immuneACCESS table as TCRdb keeps it, with only in-frame sequences that have V and J called. A part of the clones is gone; compared with another copy, unresolved V genes explain less than half, and the rest is unexplained. Clone size and V and J calls were adopted from that table, with D and trimming inferred from the DNA. Across this sample there are 60,000 to 90,000 clones, with roughly 88% seen only once. The ten top clones hold about a fifth of the sample.

Whole blood was collected in K2EDTA tubes by collaborating institutions according to the institutions' own protocols. For TCRbeta analysis, collaborators shipped samples as frozen whole blood, isolated PBMCs, or DNA extracted from either of those sample types. Sequenced: peripheral blood. The receptor's source is a woman aged 45-65 years with acute or convalescent COVID-19.

The DNA reads as follows: TGCGCCAGCAGCCAGAACAGATATGGCTACACCTTC. Its protein is CASSQNRYGYTF. The V and J genes are TRBV4-1 and TRBJ1-2; a confident D gene designation cannot be given. V gives up 3 bases and J gives up 5 bases, and the segment between their germline ends measures 7 bases. As encoded in the germline V gene, CDR1 is MGHRA while CDR2 is YSYEKL. Spanning cysteine to phenylalanine, the CDR3 consists of 12 amino acids. Only the CDR3 DNA stays, 36 bases, in frame from base 1.